This TCR beta chain was identified in a study of T cell repertoires in cytomegalovirus infection. Study information: Matching HLA type and CMV infection were both indicated by public TCR beta signatures.

Trimming removed 5 bases from V and 9 bases from J; junction bases left unmatched: 7. The CDR3 has 13 residues. Germline lookup yields CDR1 SGHVS and CDR2 FQNEAQ. A remark on this clonotype: No antigen is known for it.

MiXCR was run by TCRdb on the reads, yielding one entry per CDR3 protein. The table includes approximately 500,000 distinct CDR3 sequences, about 33% detected once. The genes are TRBV7-8 and TRBJ2-7; TRBD1 aligns across 10 bases. The sequencing here drew on cultured PBMCs, taken from culture after CMV antigen stimulation. This TCR derives from a human donor in good health (CMV status not recorded). Some clones in this sample may be carry-over from other donors' samples. The CDR3 DNA is TGTGCCAGCAGCCCAGACAGGGGGCGACGGCAGTACTTC. It yields the protein CASSPDRGRRQYF.